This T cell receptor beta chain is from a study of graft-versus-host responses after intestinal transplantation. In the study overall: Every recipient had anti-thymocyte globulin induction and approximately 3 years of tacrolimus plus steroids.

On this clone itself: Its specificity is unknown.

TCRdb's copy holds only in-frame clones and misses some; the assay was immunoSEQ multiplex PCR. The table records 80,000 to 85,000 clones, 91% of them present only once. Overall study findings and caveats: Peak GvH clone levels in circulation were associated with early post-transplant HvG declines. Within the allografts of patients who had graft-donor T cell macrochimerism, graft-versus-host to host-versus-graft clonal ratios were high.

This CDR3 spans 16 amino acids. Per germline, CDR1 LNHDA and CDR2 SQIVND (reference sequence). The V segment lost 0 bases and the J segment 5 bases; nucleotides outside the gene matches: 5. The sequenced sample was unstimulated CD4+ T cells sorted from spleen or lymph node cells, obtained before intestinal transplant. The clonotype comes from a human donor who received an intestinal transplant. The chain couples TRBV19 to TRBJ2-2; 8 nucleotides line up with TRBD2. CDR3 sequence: CASSIEVAGRTGELFF. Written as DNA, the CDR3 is TGTGCCAGTAGTATAGAGGTAGCGGGGAGGACCGGGGAGCTGTTTTTT.